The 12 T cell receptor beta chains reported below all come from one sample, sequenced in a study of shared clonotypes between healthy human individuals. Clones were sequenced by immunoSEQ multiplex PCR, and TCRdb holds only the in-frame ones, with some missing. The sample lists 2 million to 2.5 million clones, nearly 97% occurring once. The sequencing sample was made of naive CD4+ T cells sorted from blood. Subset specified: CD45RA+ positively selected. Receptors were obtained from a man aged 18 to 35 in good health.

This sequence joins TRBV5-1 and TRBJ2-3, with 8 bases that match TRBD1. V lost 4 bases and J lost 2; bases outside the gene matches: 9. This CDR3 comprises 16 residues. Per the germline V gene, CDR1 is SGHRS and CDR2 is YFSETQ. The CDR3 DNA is TGCGCCAGCAGCCCGACAGGGGATCAGCCCACAGATACGCAGTATTTT. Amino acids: CASSPTGDQPTDTQYF. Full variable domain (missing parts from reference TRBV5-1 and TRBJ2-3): KAGVTQTPRYLIKTRGQQVTLSCSPISGHRSVSWYQQTPGQGLQFLFEYFSETQRNKGNFPGRFSGRQFSNSRSEMNVSTLELGDSALYLCASSPTGDQPTDTQYFGPGTRLTVL.

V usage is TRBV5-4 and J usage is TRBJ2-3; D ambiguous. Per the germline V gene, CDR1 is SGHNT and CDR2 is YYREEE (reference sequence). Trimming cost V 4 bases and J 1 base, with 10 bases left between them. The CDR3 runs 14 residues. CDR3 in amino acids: CASSRKMGTDTQYF. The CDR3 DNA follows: TGTGCCAGCAGCCGCAAAATGGGCACAGATACGCAGTATTTT.

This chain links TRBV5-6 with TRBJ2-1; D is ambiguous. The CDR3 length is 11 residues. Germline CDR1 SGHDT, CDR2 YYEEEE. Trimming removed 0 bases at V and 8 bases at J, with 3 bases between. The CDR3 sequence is CASSLGHEQFF. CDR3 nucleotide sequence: TGTGCCAGCAGCTTGGGCCATGAGCAGTTCTTC. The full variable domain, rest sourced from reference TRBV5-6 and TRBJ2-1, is DAGVTQSPTHLIKTRGQQVTLRCSPKSGHDTVSWYQQALGQGPQFIFQYYEEEERQRGNFPDRFSGHQFPNYSSELNVNALLLGDSALYLCASSLGHEQFFGPGTRLTVL.

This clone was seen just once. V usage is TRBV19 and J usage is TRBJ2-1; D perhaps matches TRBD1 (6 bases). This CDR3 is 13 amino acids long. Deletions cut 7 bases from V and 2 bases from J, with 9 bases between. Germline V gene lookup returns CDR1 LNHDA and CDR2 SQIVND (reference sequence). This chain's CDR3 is CASKGVTYNEQFF. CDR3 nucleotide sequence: TGTGCCAGTAAGGGGGTCACCTACAATGAGCAGTTCTTC. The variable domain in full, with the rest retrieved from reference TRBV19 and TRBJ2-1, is DGGITQSPKYLFRKEGQNVTLSCEQNLNHDAMYWYRQDPGQGLRLIYYSQIVNDFQKGDIAEGYSVSREKKESFPLTVTSAQKNPTAFYLCASKGVTYNEQFFGPGTRLTVL.

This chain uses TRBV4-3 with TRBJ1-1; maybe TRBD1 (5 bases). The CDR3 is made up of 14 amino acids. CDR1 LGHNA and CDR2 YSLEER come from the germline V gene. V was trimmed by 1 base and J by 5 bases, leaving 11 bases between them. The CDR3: CASSQGGGRTEAFF. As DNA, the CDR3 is TGCGCCAGCAGCCAAGGTGGGGGAAGGACTGAAGCTTTCTTT.

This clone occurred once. The DNA of the CDR3 is TGTGCCAGCAGGGAGGGACAGGGAAATTCACCCCTCCACTTT. Protein: CASREGQGNSPLHF. The J gene is TRBJ1-6, the V gene TRBV7-9; 9 bases align to TRBD1. With 6 bases clipped from V and 7 bases from J, the junction kept 4 bases outside the gene matches. The CDR3 extends over 14 amino acids. The V gene's germline CDR1 is SEHNR and CDR2 FQNEAQ (reference sequence).

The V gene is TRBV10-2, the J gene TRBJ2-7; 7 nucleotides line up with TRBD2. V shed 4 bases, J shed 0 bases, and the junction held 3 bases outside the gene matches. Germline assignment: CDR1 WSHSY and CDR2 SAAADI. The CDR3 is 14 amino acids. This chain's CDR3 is CASSGGGVSYEQYF. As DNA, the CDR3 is TGCGCCAGCAGTGGGGGAGGGGTCTCCTACGAGCAGTACTTC.

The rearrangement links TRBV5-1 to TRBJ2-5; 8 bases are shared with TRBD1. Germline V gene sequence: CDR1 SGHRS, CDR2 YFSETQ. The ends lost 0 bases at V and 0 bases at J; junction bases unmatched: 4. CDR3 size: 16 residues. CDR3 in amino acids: CASSLGGQGNQETQYF. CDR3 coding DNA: TGCGCCAGCAGCTTGGGAGGACAGGGAAACCAAGAGACCCAGTACTTC.

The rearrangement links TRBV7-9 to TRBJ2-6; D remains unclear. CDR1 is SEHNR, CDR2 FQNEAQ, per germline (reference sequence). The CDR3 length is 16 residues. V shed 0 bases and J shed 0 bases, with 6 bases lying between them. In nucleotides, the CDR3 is TGTGCCAGCAGCTTAGCTGGATCCTCTGGGGCCAACGTCCTGACTTTC. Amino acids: CASSLAGSSGANVLTF.

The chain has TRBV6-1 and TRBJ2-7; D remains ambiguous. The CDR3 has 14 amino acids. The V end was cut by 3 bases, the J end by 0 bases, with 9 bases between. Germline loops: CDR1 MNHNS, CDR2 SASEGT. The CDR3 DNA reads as TGTGCCAGCAGTGAGATACAAAACTCCTACGAGCAGTACTTC. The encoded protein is CASSEIQNSYEQYF.

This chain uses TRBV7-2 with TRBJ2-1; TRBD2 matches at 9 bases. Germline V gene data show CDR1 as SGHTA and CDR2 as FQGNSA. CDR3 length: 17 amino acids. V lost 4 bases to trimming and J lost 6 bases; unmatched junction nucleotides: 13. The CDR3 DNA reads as TGTGCCAGCAGCTCGATTCTCGTGGGACTAGCCATCAATGAGCAGTTCTTC. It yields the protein CASSSILVGLAINEQFF.

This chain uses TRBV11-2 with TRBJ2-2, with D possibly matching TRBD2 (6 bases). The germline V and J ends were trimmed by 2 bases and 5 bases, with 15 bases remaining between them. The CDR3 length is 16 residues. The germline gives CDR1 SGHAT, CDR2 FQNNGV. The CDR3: CASSLTRGWVTGELFF. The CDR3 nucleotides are TGTGCCAGCAGCTTAACCCGGGGGTGGGTGACCGGGGAGCTGTTTTTT.